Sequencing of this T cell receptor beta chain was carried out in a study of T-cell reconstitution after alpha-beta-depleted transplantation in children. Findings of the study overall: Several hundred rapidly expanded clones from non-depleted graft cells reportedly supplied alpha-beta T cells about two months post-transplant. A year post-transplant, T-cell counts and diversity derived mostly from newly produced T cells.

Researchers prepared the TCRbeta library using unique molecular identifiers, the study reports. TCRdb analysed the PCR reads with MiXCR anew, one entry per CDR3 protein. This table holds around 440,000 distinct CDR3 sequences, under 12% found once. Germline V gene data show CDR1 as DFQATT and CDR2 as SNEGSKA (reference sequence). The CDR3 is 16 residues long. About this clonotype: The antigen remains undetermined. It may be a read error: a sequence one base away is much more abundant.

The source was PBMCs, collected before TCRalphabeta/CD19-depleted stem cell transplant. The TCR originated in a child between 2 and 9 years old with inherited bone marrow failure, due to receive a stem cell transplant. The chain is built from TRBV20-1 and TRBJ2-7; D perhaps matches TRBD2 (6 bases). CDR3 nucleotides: TGCGGTGCTAGGTCACGTGGGACTCCCTCCTCCTACGAGCAGTACTTC. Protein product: CGARSRGTPSSYEQYF.